Below, 26 T cell receptor beta chains from the same sample are listed, as sequenced in a study of cytomegalovirus exposure and HLA in healthy donors. Primers: 60 Vbeta forward and 13 Jbeta reverse. Profiling relied on immunoSEQ multiplex PCR, and the TCRdb table lists in-frame clones only, not all of them. The sample consists of 95,000 to 150,000 clones, roughly 82% of them appearing once. Specimen: PBMCs. These receptors all come from a woman aged 40 to 49 in good health and CMV-seropositive.

The chain couples TRBV15 to TRBJ2-5; D might be TRBD2 (6 bases). The ends were cut back, 5 bases at V and 1 base at J, with 23 bases in the middle. CDR1 and CDR2 from the germline V gene are LNHNV and YYDKDF (reference sequence). This CDR3 is built from 18 residues. The chain's CDR3 is CATSAPGGVREGQETQYF. CDR3 nucleotides: TGTGCCACCAGCGCACCAGGAGGGGTTAGGGAAGGCCAAGAGACCCAGTACTTC.

The V gene is TRBV5-1, the J gene TRBJ2-6; 7 nucleotides align to TRBD1. In germline, CDR1 is SGHRS, CDR2 YFSETQ. CDR3 size: 17 residues. V shed 4 bases and J 0 bases; nucleotides not matched to a gene: 7. Written as DNA, the CDR3 is TGCGCCAGCAGCAGGACGACAGGGACCTCTGGGGCCAACGTCCTGACTTTC. This codes for CASSRTTGTSGANVLTF.

The chain uses TRBV18 and TRBJ2-7; TRBD1 agrees at 9 bases. The CDR3 spans 15 residues. Unmatched junction bases numbered 8, after V lost 2 bases and J lost 6 bases. Germline CDR1 KGHSH, CDR2 LQKENI. The CDR3 region is CASSPFGTGLAEQYF. The CDR3 DNA follows: TGTGCCAGCTCACCATTTGGGACAGGGCTTGCCGAGCAGTACTTC.

The chain uses TRBV30 and TRBJ1-5, with D perhaps TRBD1 (6 bases). The germline V gene has CDR1 GTSNPN and CDR2 SVGIG (reference sequence). The germline V and J ends were trimmed by 2 bases and 4 bases, with 9 bases remaining between them. This CDR3 region has 13 residues. Written as DNA, the CDR3 is TGTGCCTGGAGTAAAGGGGGAAATCAGCCCCAGCATTTT. Translation gives CAWSKGGNQPQHF.

The genes are TRBV7-9 and TRBJ2-3, with 9 bases fitting TRBD2. The CDR3 runs 15 residues. V was pared by 10 bases and J by 3 bases, with 11 bases of the junction left unmatched. The germline gives CDR1 SEHNR, CDR2 FQNEAQ (reference sequence). This CDR3 reads CAIMVAGGLTDTQYF. DNA of the CDR3: TGTGCCATCATGGTGGCGGGAGGGCTGACAGATACGCAGTATTTT. Using reference TRBV7-9 and TRBJ2-3 for the parts outside the CDR3, the full variable domain is DTGVSQNPRHKITKRGQNVTFRCDPISEHNRLYWYRQTLGQGPEFLTYFQNEAQLEKSRLLSDRFSAERPKGSFSTLEIQRTEQGDSAMYLCAIMVAGGLTDTQYFGPGTRLTVL.

The rearrangement uses TRBV27 and TRBJ2-1; TRBD2 aligns across 9 bases. CDR3 length: 15 residues. V lost 3 bases to trimming and J lost 9 bases; unmatched junction nucleotides: 9. CDR1 MNHEY and CDR2 SMNVEV come from the germline V gene (reference sequence). CDR3 sequence: CASSLITSGSGEQFF. CDR3 sequence (DNA): TGTGCCAGCAGTTTGATTACTAGCGGGTCAGGTGAGCAGTTCTTC.

The sample holds one count of this clone. The rearrangement joins TRBV7-9 to TRBJ2-7, with 7 bases that match TRBD1. Germline V gene data show CDR1 as SEHNR and CDR2 as FQNEAQ (reference sequence). The CDR3 loop spans 13 amino acids. The V gene end was trimmed by 5 bases and the J gene end by 3 bases; junction bases not matched to a gene: 4. The CDR3: CASSRGQIYEQYF. As DNA, the CDR3 is TGTGCCAGCAGCAGGGGGCAGATCTACGAGCAGTACTTC.

The V gene is TRBV7-2, the J gene TRBJ2-7, with a weak D call TRBD1 (5 bases). Per germline, CDR1 SGHTA and CDR2 FQGNSA. This CDR3 is built from 14 residues. Trimming pared 4 bases from V and 5 bases from J, leaving 15 bases between. CDR3: CASSSRGALDEQYF. In nucleotides, the CDR3 is TGTGCCAGCAGCTCCCGTGGGGCCCTTGACGAGCAGTACTTC.

The chain combines TRBV30 with TRBJ1-2; 7 bases fit TRBD1. This CDR3 spans 12 amino acids. Germline V gene lookup returns CDR1 GTSNPN and CDR2 SVGIG (reference sequence). With V trimmed by 8 bases and J by 10 bases, 13 bases remained unmatched. Here the CDR3 reads CAGLSEQGYYTF. The CDR3 nucleotides read TGTGCCGGCTTGTCTGAACAGGGGTACTACACCTTC.

The V call is TRBV28, the J call TRBJ1-3; a weak D match, TRBD1 (5 bases). This CDR3 has 16 residues. Germline V gene lookup returns CDR1 MDHEN and CDR2 SYDVKM. Trimming took 1 base from V and 0 from J, leaving 10 bases between them. CDR3 in DNA: TGTGCCAGCAGTTTATTACAGGTCCTCTCTGGAAACACCATATATTTT. Translation gives CASSLLQVLSGNTIYF. Full variable domain (rest looked up from reference TRBV28 and TRBJ1-3): DVKVTQSSRYLVKRTGEKVFLECVQDMDHENMFWYRQDPGLGLRLIYFSYDVKMKEKGDIPEGYSVSREKKERFSLILESASTNQTSMYLCASSLLQVLSGNTIYFGEGSWLTVV.

The chain carries TRBV19 and TRBJ2-3; 9 nucleotides match TRBD2. With 7 bases clipped from V and 5 bases from J, the junction kept 10 bases outside the gene matches. The CDR3 loop spans 15 amino acids. Germline lookup yields CDR1 LNHDA and CDR2 SQIVND (reference sequence). Here the CDR3 DNA reads TGTGCCAGTACCGACCCGGCGGGAGGGGAAGATACGCAGTATTTT. Protein sequence: CASTDPAGGEDTQYF.

This clone appeared a few times. In nucleotides, the CDR3 is TGTGCCAGCAGCCAAGATGGGACTAGCGGGAGCGGGGAGCTGTTTTTT. Its translation is CASSQDGTSGSGELFF. The chain combines TRBV4-2 with TRBJ2-2, with 14 nucleotides matching TRBD2. The CDR3 covers 16 residues. Trimming cost V 0 bases and J 7 bases; bases outside gene matches: 1. CDR1 is LGHNA and CDR2 is YNFKEQ in the germline V gene.

The chain employs TRBV6-1 and TRBJ2-7, with 10 bases lining up with TRBD1. V was pared by 3 bases and J by 5 bases, with 7 bases of the junction left unmatched. This CDR3 contains 15 residues. Germline lookup yields CDR1 MNHNS and CDR2 SASEGT. The CDR3 reads CASSEAGTGVDEQYF. The CDR3 DNA follows: TGTGCCAGCAGTGAGGCCGGGACAGGGGTCGACGAGCAGTACTTC.

This clone was seen only a few times. The CDR3 protein is CASSQQRQNTEAFF. The CDR3 DNA follows: TGTGCCAGCAGCCAACAACGACAGAACACTGAAGCTTTCTTT. This rearrangement joins TRBV4-2 to TRBJ1-1; D unclear. Germline V lookup: CDR1 LGHNA, CDR2 YNFKEQ. The CDR3 runs to 14 residues. The V end was cut by 2 bases, the J end by 1 base, with 8 bases between.

The rearrangement uses TRBV5-4 and TRBJ2-1; a possible D gene is TRBD2 (7 bases). Trimming removed 6 bases at V and 0 bases at J, with 13 bases between. CDR1 SGHNT and CDR2 YYREEE come from the germline V gene (reference sequence). This CDR3 is built from 15 residues. DNA for the CDR3: TGTGCCAGCACCTCGAGGGGGGGCTCCTACAATGAGCAGTTCTTC. This encodes CASTSRGGSYNEQFF.

CDR3 DNA: TGTGCCACTGAGGGACAGGGTGCAACTAATGAAAAACTGTTTTTT. It codes for CATEGQGATNEKLFF. V is TRBV19 and J is TRBJ1-4; TRBD1 matches at 9 bases. Losses at the gene ends were 10 bases for V and 0 bases for J; bases not matched to a gene: 6. The CDR3 extends over 15 amino acids. Germline V gene sequence: CDR1 LNHDA, CDR2 SQIVND (reference sequence).

The J gene is TRBJ1-2, the V gene TRBV7-9, with 8 bases aligning to TRBD1. V shed 5 bases, J shed 8 bases, and the junction held 10 bases outside the gene matches. The germline V gene encodes CDR1 SEHNR and CDR2 FQNEAQ (reference sequence). The CDR3 is made up of 14 amino acids. CDR3 in amino acids: CASSMTGVVNGYTF. For the CDR3, the DNA is TGTGCCAGCAGCATGACAGGGGTGGTAAACGGCTACACCTTC.

J is TRBJ2-2 and V is TRBV19; 9 bases agree with TRBD1. V shed 6 bases, J shed 4 bases, and the junction held 9 bases outside the gene matches. The CDR3 is made up of 16 amino acids. CDR1 is LNHDA and CDR2 is SQIVND in the germline V gene (reference sequence). The CDR3, as DNA: TGTGCCAGTAGCGGTAGACGGGGACAGGGCACCGGGGAGCTGTTTTTT. It encodes CASSGRRGQGTGELFF.

This sequence joins TRBV5-1 and TRBJ2-5; 11 nucleotides match TRBD2. This CDR3 region has 15 residues. Germline loops: CDR1 SGHRS, CDR2 YFSETQ. With V trimmed by 4 bases and J by 2 bases, 4 bases remained unmatched. CDR3 amino acids: CASSRGLAEQETQYF. CDR3 sequence (DNA): TGCGCCAGCAGCAGGGGACTAGCGGAGCAAGAGACCCAGTACTTC.

The rearrangement joins TRBV5-1 to TRBJ2-1, with 12 bases fitting TRBD2. The CDR3 has 14 amino acids. J was trimmed by 7 bases and V by 2 bases; bases with no gene match: 1. From germline, CDR1 is SGHRS and CDR2 YFSETQ. CDR3 region: CASSFGLAGNEQFF. The DNA of the CDR3 is TGCGCCAGCAGCTTCGGACTAGCGGGGAATGAGCAGTTCTTC.

The genes are TRBV27 and TRBJ2-5; TRBD1 is a possible D gene (6 bases). This CDR3 region has 15 residues. Germline CDR1 and CDR2: MNHEY and SMNVEV (reference sequence). Trimming left V 3 bases short and J 4 bases short, with 15 bases between. CDR3 in DNA: TGTGCCAGCAGTTTTAGGGGGTTACGCGCAGAGACCCAGTACTTC. As protein: CASSFRGLRAETQYF.

The CDR3 region has the DNA TGCAGTGCTAGACGGGGGTTTGAGCAGTACTTC. This encodes CSARRGFEQYF. The chain uses TRBV20-1 and TRBJ2-7; D might be TRBD2 (6 bases). This CDR3 has 11 amino acids. CDR1 and CDR2 from the germline V gene are DFQATT and SNEGSKA (reference sequence). The germline V and J ends were trimmed by 2 bases and 7 bases, with 9 bases remaining between them.

This chain uses TRBV7-8 with TRBJ1-5, with TRBD1 matching 7 bases. Germline trimming cut 5 bases from V and 3 bases from J; bases unmatched to any gene: 7. Germline assignment: CDR1 SGHVS and CDR2 FQNEAQ. The CDR3 length is 15 residues. The CDR3 loop is CASSHRDSNNQPQHF. CDR3 DNA sequence: TGTGCCAGCAGCCACCGGGACAGCAACAATCAGCCCCAGCATTTT.

This clone occurred once. Other DNA sequences in the sample encode the same CDR3. The chain is built from TRBV4-2 and TRBJ2-7; 10 nucleotides agree with TRBD1. Per germline, CDR1 LGHNA and CDR2 YNFKEQ. The CDR3 sequence is 17 residues long. The ends lost 4 bases at V and 6 bases at J; junction bases unmatched: 15. Here the CDR3 DNA reads TGTGCCAGCAGCCGACAACCAGGCCGGGACAGGGGTAGCGAGCAGTACTTC. Amino acid sequence: CASSRQPGRDRGSEQYF.

The chain joins TRBV7-8 to TRBJ2-5; 7 positions match TRBD1. Looked up from germline, CDR1 is SGHVS and CDR2 is FQNEAQ. The length of the CDR3 is 14 residues. V was clipped by 1 base and J by 6 bases; unmatched bases: 5. The CDR3 DNA is TGTGCCAGCAGCTTAGGACAGGGATTGAAGACCCAGTACTTC. Residues: CASSLGQGLKTQYF.

Only one count was recorded for this clone. The chain combines TRBV29-1 with TRBJ2-5; the match to TRBD2 covers 12 bases. CDR1 is SQVTM, CDR2 ANQGSEA, per germline. The V segment lost 5 bases and the J segment 7 bases; nucleotides outside the gene matches: 8. This CDR3 contains 14 residues. In nucleotides, the CDR3 is TGCAGCGTTAGACTAGCGGGAGTCGCGGGGACCCAGTACTTC. Translating it yields CSVRLAGVAGTQYF.